These 20 T cell receptor beta chains were sequenced from one sample in a study of shared clonotypes between healthy human individuals. Sequenced by immunoSEQ multiplex PCR; TCRdb stores in-frame clones only, minus some. The profile shows approximately 980,000 clones, more than 75% of them singletons. Sequenced material: memory CD4+ T cells sorted from blood. Noted subset: CD45RA-negative fraction. These receptors were obtained from a man between 18 and 35 years old in good health.

In regard to this clone: This sample includes further DNA sequences coding for the same CDR3. The V gene is TRBV9, the J gene TRBJ1-2; possibly TRBD1 for D (5 bases). Germline V gives CDR1 SGDLS, CDR2 YYNGEE. This CDR3 is built from 13 residues. V lost 0 bases and J 4 bases, leaving 7 bases between the germline ends. The CDR3 loop reads CASSVDTGYGYTF. The CDR3 coding sequence is TGTGCCAGCAGCGTAGATACAGGCTATGGCTACACCTTC.

The gene calls are TRBV4-1 and TRBJ2-5; 10 positions agree with TRBD1. CDR1 is MGHRA and CDR2 is YSYEKL in the germline V gene. The CDR3 length is 15 residues. J lost 3 bases, V lost 0 bases, and 1 base had no gene match. As DNA, the CDR3 is TGCGCCAGCAGCCAAGAAGGGACAGGGGAAGAGACCCAGTACTTC. Encoded protein: CASSQEGTGEETQYF.

Concerning this clone itself: Other DNA sequences in this sample translate to the same CDR3. This chain connects TRBV5-4 to TRBJ2-5; D unresolved. The CDR3 extends over 13 amino acids. Deletions cut 1 base from V and 1 base from J, with 5 bases between. CDR1 and CDR2 (germline): SGHNT, YYREEE (reference sequence). The DNA of the CDR3 is TGTGCCAGCAGCTTGAGGAGCCAAGAGACCCAGTACTTC. The encoded protein is CASSLRSQETQYF.

This rearrangement joins TRBV25-1 to TRBJ1-4; 7 bases align to TRBD1. With 2 bases clipped from V and 5 bases from J, the junction kept 5 bases outside the gene matches. Germline CDR1 MGHDK, CDR2 SYGVNS. The CDR3 contains 15 residues. CDR3 bases: TGTGCCAGCAGTGAAGAAGGGACAGTGAATGAAAAACTGTTTTTT. Amino acids: CASSEEGTVNEKLFF. The whole variable domain, filled in from reference TRBV25-1 and TRBJ1-4, reads EADIYQTPRYLVIGTGKKITLECSQTMGHDKMYWYQQDPGMELHLIHYSYGVNSTEKGDLSSESTVSRIRTEHFPLTLESARPSHTSQYLCASSEEGTVNEKLFFGSGTQLSVL.

On this clone itself: Additional DNA sequences in this sample encode the identical CDR3. The chain is built from TRBV28 and TRBJ1-2; no clear D gene. CDR3 length: 13 amino acids. The germline gives CDR1 MDHEN, CDR2 SYDVKM. V lost 6 bases to trimming and J lost 5 bases, with 13 bases between them. CDR3 protein: CASSPGGAYGYTF. The CDR3 DNA follows: TGTGCCAGCAGCCCCGGTGGCGCTTATGGCTACACCTTC.

The chain carries TRBV6-4 and TRBJ2-2; 14 bases are a match to TRBD2. Germline CDR1 reads MRHNA; CDR2 reads SNTAGT. The junction had 5 bases not matched to a gene; V was cut back by 8 bases and J by 6 bases. This CDR3 contains 15 residues. CDR3 protein: CASRLAGGAPGELFF. The DNA of the CDR3 is TGTGCCAGCCGACTAGCGGGAGGGGCGCCCGGGGAGCTGTTTTTT.

The chain uses TRBV19 and TRBJ1-2; D ambiguous. V lost 7 bases to trimming and J lost 8 bases, with 14 bases between them. The germline CDR1 and CDR2 sequences are LNHDA and SQIVND (reference sequence). The CDR3 totals 12 residues. The CDR3 is CASTSQVGGYTF. CDR3 bases: TGTGCCAGTACCTCCCAGGTAGGGGGCTACACCTTC.

The chain is built from TRBV10-2 and TRBJ2-5, with 11 positions matching TRBD2. Germline V gene lookup returns CDR1 WSHSY and CDR2 SAAADI. This CDR3 is built from 17 residues. After removal of 0 bases from V and 5 bases from J, the junction contained 8 bases not matched to a gene. CDR3 bases: TGCGCCAGCAGTGAGTCCCGACTAGCGGGGACGGGGGAGACCCAGTACTTC. Protein: CASSESRLAGTGETQYF.

The chain carries TRBV4-1 and TRBJ1-6; D call uncertain. Looked up from germline, CDR1 is MGHRA and CDR2 is YSYEKL. V gave up 2 bases and J gave up 7 bases, with 9 bases separating them. CDR3 length: 14 residues. The CDR3 DNA follows: TGCGCCAGCAGCCAACAAGACCGCAATTCACCCCTCCACTTT. Translation gives CASSQQDRNSPLHF.

Worth noting for this clone: The same CDR3 is also encoded by other DNA sequences in this sample. The chain is built from TRBV4-1 and TRBJ2-3; D unresolved. The germline V gene has CDR1 MGHRA and CDR2 YSYEKL. The V gene lost 1 base and the J gene lost 6 bases, with 2 bases spanning the gap. The CDR3 runs 11 residues. The CDR3 loop is CASSQADTQYF. The DNA of the CDR3 is TGCGCCAGCAGCCAAGCTGATACGCAGTATTTT.

The chain recombines TRBV7-2 with TRBJ2-7; a weak D match, TRBD2 (6 bases). The CDR3 consists of 15 residues. CDR1 and CDR2 (germline): SGHTA, FQGNSA. Trimming shortened V by 4 bases and J by 1 base, and 14 bases separated the two germline ends. The CDR3 loop is CASSWDSLLSYEQYF. The CDR3, as DNA: TGTGCCAGCAGCTGGGACTCACTTCTATCCTACGAGCAGTACTTC. Full variable domain (remainder filled in from reference TRBV7-2 and TRBJ2-7): GAGVSQSPSNKVTEKGKDVELRCDPISGHTALYWYRQSLGQGLEFLIYFQGNSAPDKSGLPSDRFSAERTGGSVSTLTIQRTQQEDSAVYLCASSWDSLLSYEQYFGPGTRLTVT.

The chain joins TRBV19 to TRBJ1-1; D call uncertain. V dropped 2 bases and J dropped 1 base, with 8 bases sitting between them. This CDR3 has 14 amino acids. Germline assignment: CDR1 LNHDA and CDR2 SQIVND (reference sequence). The DNA of the CDR3 is TGTGCCAGTAGTATAAGCAGGAGGAACACTGAAGCTTTCTTT. It codes for CASSISRRNTEAFF.

This clone has more than one count but fewer than ten. V gene TRBV6-6 combines with J gene TRBJ1-2; possible D gene TRBD1, 5 bases. V was cut by 6 bases and J by 4 bases, with 15 bases left in between. The CDR3 length is 14 residues. Germline V gives CDR1 MNHNY, CDR2 SVGAGI (reference sequence). The CDR3 loop reads CASSPRAERYGYTF. CDR3 coding DNA: TGTGCCAGCAGCCCCAGGGCAGAGCGCTATGGCTACACCTTC.

This chain connects TRBV27 to TRBJ2-7, with no clear D. The CDR3 totals 13 residues. Germline CDR1 and CDR2: MNHEY and SMNVEV (reference sequence). V shed 3 bases and J shed 3 bases, with 9 bases lying between them. DNA for the CDR3: TGTGCCAGCAGTTTCTCGCAAAACTACGAGCAGTACTTC. Its translation is CASSFSQNYEQYF.

The rearrangement uses TRBV19 and TRBJ2-3, with D possibly being TRBD1 or TRBD2 (5 bases each). Germline assignment: CDR1 LNHDA and CDR2 SQIVND (reference sequence). The V end was cut by 4 bases, the J end by 2 bases, with 10 bases between. The CDR3 is 14 amino acids. The CDR3 loop is CASSRRTHTDTQYF. The CDR3 nucleotides read TGTGCCAGTAGTAGGAGGACACACACAGATACGCAGTATTTT.

The chain combines TRBV4-1 with TRBJ2-3; 8 bases agree with TRBD2. The CDR3 covers 18 residues. Per germline, CDR1 MGHRA and CDR2 YSYEKL. Trimming at V came to 1 base and at J to 0 bases, leaving 9 bases not matched to a gene. The CDR3 loop is CASSQAPPRGGSTDTQYF. CDR3 nucleotide sequence: TGCGCCAGCAGCCAAGCCCCCCCTCGGGGGGGAAGCACAGATACGCAGTATTTT.

This clone came up once. The germline gene is not matched at one end of the junction; a read error may be the cause. This rearrangement joins TRBV7-7 to TRBJ2-5; D perhaps matches TRBD1 (6 bases). Germline CDR1 and CDR2: SSHAT and FNYEAQ (reference sequence). The CDR3 has 13 amino acids. CDR3 sequence: CASSIQDRETQYF. The CDR3 DNA is TGTGCTAGCAGCATACAGGACAGAGAGACCCAGTACTTC.

V gene TRBV5-1 combines with J gene TRBJ2-5; 11 bases map to TRBD1. Per the germline V gene, CDR1 is SGHRS and CDR2 is YFSETQ. This CDR3 is built from 16 residues. V was pared by 0 bases and J by 5 bases, with 6 bases of the junction left unmatched. CDR3 DNA: TGCGCCAGCAGCTTGGAAGGGACAGGGGGTAGGGAGACCCAGTACTTC. It encodes CASSLEGTGGRETQYF.

The CDR3 DNA reads as TGTGCCAGCAGCGTGAACGCAAACACTGAAGCTTTCTTT. This encodes CASSVNANTEAFF. The V and J genes are TRBV9 and TRBJ1-1; the D is unclear. V lost 2 bases and J 2 bases, leaving 7 bases between the germline ends. The CDR3 sequence is 13 residues long. Germline V CDR1 and CDR2: SGDLS, YYNGEE.

This chain connects TRBV4-3 to TRBJ2-1, with 14 bases lining up with TRBD2. V lost 3 bases, J lost 1 base, and 14 bases stayed unmatched. The CDR3 has 21 amino acids. The germline CDR1 and CDR2 sequences are LGHNA and YSLEER. In DNA, the CDR3 is TGCGCCAGCAGCCAGGGACAGGGACTTGGGACTAGCGGGAGTTCCTACAATGAGCAGTTCTTC. Amino acids: CASSQGQGLGTSGSSYNEQFF.